This T cell receptor beta chain was documented in a study of blood T cells in healthy people across ages. V lost 0 bases to trimming and J lost 6 bases; unmatched junction nucleotides: 7. This CDR3 spans 15 amino acids. CDR1 is MNHEY and CDR2 is SVGEGT in the germline V gene. Then a second PCR, running about 6 to 11 cycles, was carried out with a sample-barcoded 5' primer and a J-beta primer mix. A single record per CDR3 protein comes from TCRdb applying MiXCR to the 5' RACE reads. The sample holds about 1,000,000 distinct CDR3 sequences, less than 50% seen once. The clonotype was recovered from a woman aged 55-70 years in good health. The chain uses TRBV6-2 or TRBV6-3 and TRBJ1-2, with 7 bases matching TRBD1. Material: blood. CDR3: CASSYSDRDPNGYTF. The CDR3 nucleotides read TGTGCCAGCAGTTACTCCGACAGGGATCCAAATGGCTACACCTTC.